This T cell receptor (beta chain) appears in the sequencing data of a study of blood T cells in healthy people across ages. Study-wide context: About one barcoded beta molecule was captured per two T cells (by template switching).

A second PCR of about 7 to 11 cycles used a sample-barcoded 5' primer and a J-beta primer mix. MiXCR, applied by TCRdb to the 5' RACE reads, yields one record per CDR3 protein. Counted here are about 1,500,000 distinct CDR3 sequences, 42% occurring once; the ten biggest clones make up 7.9%. Comments on this clonotype: Its specificity is unknown.

Study results and limitations: PBMCs were not sorted, which prevented a conclusive comparison of naive versus antigen-experienced cells.

Germline-derived CDR1 and CDR2 are DFQATT and SNEGSKA (reference sequence). Trimming left V 7 bases short and J 7 bases short, with 16 bases between. The CDR3 length is 12 residues. This chain connects TRBV20-1 to TRBJ1-1, with D possibly being TRBD1 (5 bases). The sequence derives from a woman aged 18-30 years in good health. The sample comprised blood. The DNA for the CDR3 is TGCAGTGGCAAGGTGGGGGTGGGTGAAGCTTTCTTT. Translated: CSGKVGVGEAFF.